This T cell receptor beta chain was sequenced in a study of monozygotic twins with inflammatory bowel disease. The UMIs contained a 6-nucleotide sample barcode. They were added by template switching during cDNA synthesis. Researchers put TCRalpha and TCRbeta cDNA through two nested PCRs lasting around 15 and 10 cycles. No DNA is given; TCRdb re-called the 5' RACE reads and lists each CDR3 protein once. Its listing shows under 200,000 distinct CDR3 sequences. Blood, around 2.6 ml, was drawn per donor. CDR1 is ENHRY and CDR2 is SYGVKD in the germline V gene. The CDR3 spans 14 residues. This receptor was identified in a human donor with ulcerative colitis or Crohn's disease, or a healthy co-twin of an affected twin (not recorded which). The sequenced material came from blood. The chain links TRBV10-3 to TRBJ2-1; there is no DNA to check the TCRdb D call of TRBD2. CDR3 region: CAISERLDHGSQFF.